Sequencing of this T cell receptor beta chain was carried out in a study of prognosis after radiotherapy for stage I lung cancer. With regard to this clonotype: Its antigen remains unknown.

At both of two time points, approximately 6.4 milliliters of peripheral blood were drawn. Genomic DNA yielded TCR beta CDR3, amplified by two-round multiplex PCR. Amplification during the initial PCR round employed primers specific to each TRBV and TRBJ gene. Each CDR3 protein is one row after TCRdb ran MiXCR on the multiplex PCR reads. The repertoire has about 51,000 distinct CDR3 sequences, over 30% of them found once; the top ten carry 9.2%. Notes on the study in general: Tumor specificity was not determined for the expanded TCR clones.

Trimming at V came to 2 bases and at J to 4 bases, leaving 18 bases not matched to a gene. The CDR3 length is 21 residues. The germline V gene encodes CDR1 MNHEY and CDR2 SVGEGT. V gene TRBV6-2 or TRBV6-3 combines with J gene TRBJ2-1; TRBD2 aligns across 12 bases. This sequence was found in a donor over 45 with non-small cell lung cancer. Specimen: PBMCs, collected before or after stereotactic body radiation therapy (not recorded which). This CDR3 is CASSYPFSALAGGISYNEQFF. The CDR3, as DNA: TGTGCCAGCAGTTACCCATTTTCGGCACTAGCGGGAGGAATATCTTACAATGAGCAGTTCTTC.